This T cell receptor (beta chain) was retrieved from a study of cytomegalovirus exposure and HLA in healthy donors. In the study overall: About 180 million T cells yielded roughly 100 million unique TCR beta sequences, as an earlier analysis found.

Study results and caveats: About 87% or about 30% of the time was how often most TCR beta V segments were productive, according to an earlier analysis. Serostatus for CMV was the only available immune exposure information.

The PCR used 60 Vbeta and 13 Jbeta primers. Original processing methods: It was a later analysis that counted about 80 million unique TCR beta chains, of which 9 million to 13 million were shared. Produced via immunoSEQ multiplex PCR; TCRdb's table is partial and in-frame only. That table supplies the V and J calls and clone size; D and trimming were determined from the DNA. The table shows a few hundred thousand clones, with around four fifths occurring only once. Germline lookup yields CDR1 MNHNS and CDR2 SASEGT. This CDR3 has 12 amino acids. The V end was cut by 6 bases, the J end by 3 bases, with 9 bases between. Note on this clone: Its antigen is still unknown.

This receptor was obtained from a woman in her thirties or forties in good health and CMV-seronegative. The sample comprised PBMCs. The chain couples TRBV6-1 to TRBJ2-7, with D tentatively TRBD1 (5 bases). For the CDR3, the DNA is TGTGCCAGCAGCGGACACCGCTACGAGCAGTACTTC. Translated, it gives CASSGHRYEQYF.